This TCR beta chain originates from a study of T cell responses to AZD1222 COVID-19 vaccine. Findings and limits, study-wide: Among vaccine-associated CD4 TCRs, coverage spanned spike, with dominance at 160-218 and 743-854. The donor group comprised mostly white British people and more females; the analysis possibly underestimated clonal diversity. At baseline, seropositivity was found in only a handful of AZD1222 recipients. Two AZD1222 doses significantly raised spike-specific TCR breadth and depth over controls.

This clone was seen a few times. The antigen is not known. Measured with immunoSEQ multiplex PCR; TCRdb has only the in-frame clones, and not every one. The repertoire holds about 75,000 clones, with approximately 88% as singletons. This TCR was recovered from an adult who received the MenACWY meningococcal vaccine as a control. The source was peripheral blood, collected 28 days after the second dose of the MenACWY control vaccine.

The CDR3 is CASSRGTDYEQYF. The CDR3 DNA is TGCGCCAGCAGCCGGGGGACAGATTACGAGCAGTACTTC. This chain connects TRBV5-1 to TRBJ2-7, with a tentative D call TRBD1 (7 bases). Looked up from germline, CDR1 is SGHRS and CDR2 is YFSETQ. The CDR3 extends over 13 amino acids. V gave up 4 bases and J gave up 4 bases, with 12 bases separating them. Full variable domain (remainder filled in from reference TRBV5-1 and TRBJ2-7): KAGVTQTPRYLIKTRGQQVTLSCSPISGHRSVSWYQQTPGQGLQFLFEYFSETQRNKGNFPGRFSGRQFSNSRSEMNVSTLELGDSALYLCASSRGTDYEQYFGPGTRLTVT.